Sequencing of this T cell receptor (beta chain) was carried out in a study of shared clonotypes between healthy human individuals. Data came from immunoSEQ multiplex PCR; TCRdb stores just in-frame clones and leaves some out. The sample has 2 million to 2.5 million clones; around 95% are singletons. The junction had 9 bases not matched to a gene; V was cut back by 0 bases and J by 11 bases. The germline V gene has CDR1 MNHNY and CDR2 SVGAGI (reference sequence). The CDR3 totals 15 residues. Sequencing was carried out using naive CD4+ T cells sorted from blood. Stated subset: CD45RA+ positively selected. The TCR was taken from a man younger than 30 in good health. The chain links TRBV6-6 to TRBJ2-1; 8 bases align to TRBD2. CDR3 protein: CASSYSNREGPKQFF. The CDR3 nucleotides read TGTGCCAGCAGTTACTCGAATCGGGAGGGGCCGAAGCAGTTCTTC.